Listed below are T cell receptor beta chains from one sample, sequenced in a study of patients and donors after allogeneic stem cell transplantation. TCRdb analysed the RT-PCR reads with MiXCR anew, one entry per CDR3 protein. The sample lists roughly 12,000 distinct CDR3 sequences, around 27% seen once, with approximately 55% in the top ten. The sequencing input was blood, either unsorted or a sorted T cell fraction (not recorded which). These TCRs come from a human donor who was either an allogeneic HSCT recipient or a stem cell or donor lymphocyte infusion donor (not recorded which). It is not recorded whose cells these are; they may come from a transplant donor. CDR3s leave out the opening cysteine and the closing phenylalanine or tryptophan. Rows may omit the clone size; those that give it use once, few, many or a size class.

v_gene | abundance | CDR3aa
TRBV12-3/TRBV12-4 | many | ASSLAGAQGYT
TRBV29-1 | few | SVADREGQPQH
TRBV10-3 | . | AIRQGMNTEAF
TRBV6-6 | few | ASQPAGAETEAF
TRBV21-1 | . | ASTAGFLAYEQY
TRBV2 | . | ASSTGTSGRHYNEQF
TRBV20-1 | many | SALGRGGRPTNEKLF
TRBV12-3/TRBV12-4 | . | ASSLRGTDEQF
TRBV7-2 | . | ASSPEEGPQETQY
TRBV5-1 | few | ASRRTGSTYEQY
TRBV20-1 | many | SARDFPGIIYGYT
TRBV29-1 | . | SVEASLPPF
TRBV4-3 | many | ASSQEGTVGNYGYT
TRBV12-3/TRBV12-4 | few | ASSFRAYEQY
TRBV4-2 | many | ASSQDQRSYNSPLH
TRBV28 | many | ASSVPYRGGYGYT
TRBV6-6 | many | ASSDYRVENQPQH
TRBV20-1 | . | SVGDTNQPQH
TRBV21-1 | few | ASSKERTF
TRBV7-2 | . | ASSRDTYGTEAF
TRBV12-3/TRBV12-4 | medium-sized | ASSLGDTEAF
TRBV18 | . | ASSPDKDYGYT
TRBV7-6 | . | ASSLATRGRVEQY
TRBV28 | . | ASIKKDWYYNEQF
TRBV5-1 | . | ASSLASGGRSYNEQF
TRBV4-3 | few | ASSPSRGSNYGYT
TRBV28 | . | ASSPGTSGYEQY
TRBV4-3 | . | ASSRGLASNYGYT
TRBV3-1 | medium-sized | ASSPQSNQPQH
TRBV12-3/TRBV12-4 | . | ASNQEITDTQY
TRBV28 | . | ASSFRQPQH
TRBV6-5 | . | ASSDRDRVTEAF
TRBV30 | . | AFPRSGDYGYT
TRBV5-1 | . | ASSLEGPDRGPEQF
TRBV11-3 | . | ASSLSSYNEQF
TRBV7-2 | few | ASSLVSGMNTEAF
TRBV12-3/TRBV12-4 | . | ASGRGGGFTGNQPQH
TRBV20-1 | . | SARRVNTEAF
TRBV6-4 | . | ASSALAGGHEQY
TRBV21-1 | few | ASSPQGINTIY
TRBV5-1 | medium-sized | ASSLGQLNQPQH
TRBV5-6 | . | ASSPTGGLTYNEQF
TRBV29-1 | . | SVPTAGTEAF
TRBV12-3/TRBV12-4 | . | ASSLTGYGYT
TRBV12-3/TRBV12-4 | few | ASSLKGAEAF
TRBV2 | . | ASIDQGNEQY
TRBV5-1 | . | ASSYGRDYEQY
TRBV13 | many | ASSLGGTNEKLF
TRBV12-3/TRBV12-4 | . | ASSPIRQGNTEAF
TRBV10-3 | few | AISSMGNQPQH
TRBV18 | . | ASSPKRRSYEQY
TRBV11-2 | . | ASSSRAGETQY
TRBV4-1 | . | ASSQEGTGLETQY
TRBV19 | few | ASAGTGNQPQH
TRBV9 | . | ASSRTGAGLYNEQF
TRBV28 | once | ASSHYEQY
TRBV12-3/TRBV12-4 | . | ASSLELGWVNIQY
TRBV13 | . | ASTGANYGYT
TRBV27 | few | ASSLYLATDNEQF
TRBV12-3/TRBV12-4 | few | ASSFWGQGDQPQH